Each of the 11 T cell receptor beta chains below was sequenced from the same sample in a study of blood T cell repertoires in COVID-19. Clones were sequenced by immunoSEQ multiplex PCR, and TCRdb holds only the in-frame ones, with some missing. Of 150,000 to 180,000 clones listed, about 79% are singletons. The sample was peripheral blood. These receptors all stem from a woman aged 55-70 years with acute or convalescent COVID-19.

In nucleotides, the CDR3 is TGTGCCAGCAGCTACACAGGGGCAACTAATGAAAAACTGTTTTTT. Translation: CASSYTGATNEKLFF. The genes are TRBV5-8 and TRBJ1-4; 7 bases align to TRBD1. Looked up from germline, CDR1 is SGHTS and CDR2 is YDEGEE. With V trimmed by 3 bases and J by 0 bases, 2 bases remained unmatched. The CDR3 has 15 residues.

V is TRBV7-9 and J is TRBJ1-1, with D perhaps matching TRBD1 (6 bases). V gave up 2 bases and J gave up 1 base, with 14 bases separating them. CDR3 length: 16 amino acids. Looked up from germline, CDR1 is SEHNR and CDR2 is FQNEAQ (reference sequence). CDR3 sequence reads: CASSLRQGLQNTEAFF. DNA of the CDR3: TGTGCCAGCAGCTTACGGCAGGGGTTACAGAACACTGAAGCTTTCTTT.

V is TRBV5-1 and J is TRBJ1-4; a possible D gene is TRBD1 (5 bases). V lost 2 bases and J 3 bases, leaving 11 bases between the germline ends. The CDR3 spans 15 residues. The germline V gene encodes CDR1 SGHRS and CDR2 YFSETQ. The CDR3 region is CASSLRDSSNEKLFF. The CDR3 region has the DNA TGCGCCAGCAGCTTACGTGACAGTTCTAATGAAAAACTGTTTTTT.

This chain links TRBV10-2 with TRBJ1-6; the D gene is possibly TRBD1 (6 bases). The V end was cut by 0 bases, the J end by 0 bases, with 9 bases between. Germline CDR1 and CDR2: WSHSY and SAAADI. This CDR3 comprises 17 residues. CDR3 residues: CASSESIGGSYNSPLHF. In nucleotides, the CDR3 is TGCGCCAGCAGTGAGTCCATAGGGGGCTCCTATAATTCACCCCTCCACTTT.

This clone has just a few counts. The V gene is TRBV30, the J gene TRBJ2-7; 8 bases are a match to TRBD1. The CDR3 runs 16 residues. Germline V gives CDR1 GTSNPN, CDR2 SVGIG (reference sequence). Germline trimming cut 4 bases from V and 0 bases from J; bases unmatched to any gene: 11. For the CDR3, the DNA is TGTGCCTGGAAACTTACAGGGGACAGGAGCTCCTACGAGCAGTACTTC. Translation gives CAWKLTGDRSSYEQYF. Filled out from reference TRBV30 and TRBJ2-7, the complete variable domain reads SQTIHQWPATLVQPVGSPLSLECTVEGTSNPNLYWYRQAAGRGLQLLFYSVGIGQISSEVPQNLSASRPQDRQFILSSKKLLLSDSGFYLCAWKLTGDRSSYEQYFGPGTRLTVT.

The chain carries TRBV5-1 and TRBJ1-3; 7 nucleotides match TRBD1. With V trimmed by 4 bases and J by 4 bases, 8 bases remained unmatched. The germline V gene encodes CDR1 SGHRS and CDR2 YFSETQ. The CDR3 spans 15 residues. The CDR3 DNA sequence: TGCGCCAGCAGCCTGCAGGGGGTAGAAGGAAACACCATATATTTT. Its translation: CASSLQGVEGNTIYF. The whole variable domain, filled in from reference TRBV5-1 and TRBJ1-3, reads KAGVTQTPRYLIKTRGQQVTLSCSPISGHRSVSWYQQTPGQGLQFLFEYFSETQRNKGNFPGRFSGRQFSNSRSEMNVSTLELGDSALYLCASSLQGVEGNTIYFGEGSWLTVV.

The chain has TRBV2 and TRBJ1-5; D is uncertain. This CDR3 is built from 14 residues. The V end lost 2 bases, the J end lost 7 bases, and 12 bases lay between the germline ends. Germline lookup yields CDR1 SNHLY and CDR2 FYNNEI. CDR3 region: CASSEIQTGQPQHF. The CDR3 DNA is TGTGCCAGCAGTGAAATTCAGACCGGGCAGCCCCAGCATTTT.

The chain carries TRBV5-1 and TRBJ2-7, with 7 nucleotides matching TRBD1. Germline lookup yields CDR1 SGHRS and CDR2 YFSETQ. This CDR3 is built from 14 residues. After removal of 4 bases from V and 4 bases from J, the junction contained 8 bases not matched to a gene. The CDR3 DNA follows: TGCGCCAGCAGCGGAACAGGGGTTAAGTACGAGCAGTACTTC. It encodes CASSGTGVKYEQYF.

The chain has TRBV19 and TRBJ1-4; 9 bases fit TRBD1. The germline CDR1 and CDR2 sequences are LNHDA and SQIVND (reference sequence). The CDR3 is 17 residues long. J was trimmed by 2 bases and V by 4 bases; bases with no gene match: 8. This CDR3 is CASSTGTGSPTNEKLFF. The DNA of the CDR3 is TGTGCCAGTAGTACAGGGACAGGGAGTCCGACTAATGAAAAACTGTTTTTT.

CDR3 coding DNA: TGCGCCAGCAGACTCGAAGAGGGACAGAGGTTTGGCTACACCTTC. This codes for CASRLEEGQRFGYTF. The chain couples TRBV5-1 to TRBJ1-2, with 7 positions matching TRBD1. Germline assignment: CDR1 SGHRS and CDR2 YFSETQ. CDR3 size: 15 residues. The V segment lost 5 bases and the J segment 7 bases; nucleotides outside the gene matches: 14.

The chain links TRBV5-1 to TRBJ1-2; unclear D gene. The V gene lost 0 bases and the J gene lost 4 bases, with 13 bases spanning the gap. Germline V gives CDR1 SGHRS, CDR2 YFSETQ. CDR3 length: 15 amino acids. The CDR3 loop reads CASSLDGEIVYGYTF. CDR3 nucleotide sequence: TGCGCCAGCAGCTTGGACGGTGAAATCGTCTATGGCTACACCTTC.